The sequence of this T cell receptor beta chain was determined in a study of immune evolution from preneoplasia to lung adenocarcinoma. General study results and limits: Compared with EGFR-mutant or double wild-type lesions, KRAS-mutant nodules were more clonal. From normal lung to invasive adenocarcinoma, top clone frequencies appeared to decrease.

Worth noting for this clone: Its antigen is not known.

V lost 0 bases and J lost 4, with 13 bases in between. The CDR3 extends over 15 amino acids. Germline V gene lookup returns CDR1 SGDLS and CDR2 YYNGEE. Generated by immunoSEQ multiplex PCR, the TCRdb table keeps only in-frame clones and is missing some. The data show roughly 9,400 clones, with more than 75% seen just once and about 2.8% held by the top ten. Nucleic acids came from premalignant or tumor cells enriched by macro-dissection. Input material: FFPE invasive lung adenocarcinoma tissue. This receptor was taken from a person between 65 and 79 years old with invasive lung adenocarcinoma. Some clones in this sample may be carry-over from other donors' samples. The chain links TRBV9 to TRBJ1-2; a possible D gene is TRBD1 (6 bases). The CDR3 DNA follows: TGTGCCAGCAGCGTAGCAGGGGATGGTGGCTATGGCTACACCTTC. Its protein is CASSVAGDGGYGYTF.